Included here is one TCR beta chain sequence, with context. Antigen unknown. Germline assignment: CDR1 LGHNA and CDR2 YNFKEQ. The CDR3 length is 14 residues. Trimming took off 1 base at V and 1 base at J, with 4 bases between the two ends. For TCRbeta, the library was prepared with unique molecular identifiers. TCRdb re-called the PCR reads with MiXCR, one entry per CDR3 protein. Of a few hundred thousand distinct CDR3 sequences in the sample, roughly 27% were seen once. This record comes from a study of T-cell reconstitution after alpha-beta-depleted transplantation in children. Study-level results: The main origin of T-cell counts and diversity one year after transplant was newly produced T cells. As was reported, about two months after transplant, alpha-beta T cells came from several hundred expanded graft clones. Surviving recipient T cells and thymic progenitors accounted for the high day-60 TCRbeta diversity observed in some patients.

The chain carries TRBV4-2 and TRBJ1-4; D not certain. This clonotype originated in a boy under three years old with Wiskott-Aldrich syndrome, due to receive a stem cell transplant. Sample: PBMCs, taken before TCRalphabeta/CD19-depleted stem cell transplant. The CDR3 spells CASSQGGTNEKLFF. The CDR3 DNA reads TGTGCCAGCAGCCAAGGGGGAACTAATGAAAAACTGTTTTTT.